This is a list of T cell receptor beta chains from one sample in a study of spatial heterogeneity in lung cancer. TCRdb passed the 5' RACE reads through MiXCR, listing each CDR3 protein once. The table lists about 120,000 distinct CDR3 sequences, more than 9% of them singletons. The source material was PBMCs, sampled at follow-up. Receptor source: a male donor with early-stage non-small cell lung cancer. The CDR3 runs from the conserved cysteine through the conserved F or W. Each record gives: J gene, clone size, V gene, D gene, CDR3 protein, CDR3 DNA. D genes are given only for firm matches. Clone size, where shown, is once, few, many, or a class for clones that have expanded.

>TRBJ2-5|few|TRBV11-2|TRBD1
CASSLEQGAWETQYF
TGTGCCAGCAGCTTAGAACAGGGGGCATGGGAGACCCAGTACTTC
>TRBJ1-1|NA|TRBV7-8|NA
CASSLGEGMNTEAFF
TGTGCCAGCAGCTTAGGTGAGGGGATGAACACTGAAGCTTTCTTT
>TRBJ1-5|many|TRBV30|NA
CAWSVHNQPQHF
TGTGCCTGGAGTGTTCACAATCAGCCCCAGCATTTT
>TRBJ1-5|few|TRBV6-5|NA
CASSYSGRQDQPQHF
TGTGCCAGCAGTTACTCCGGCAGGCAGGATCAGCCCCAGCATTTT
>TRBJ1-3|many|TRBV7-2|NA
CASSLDTSGNTIYF
TGTGCCAGCAGCTTAGATACCTCTGGAAACACCATATATTTT
>TRBJ2-1|many|TRBV5-1|NA
CASSLDRFRDEQFF
TGCGCCAGCAGCTTGGATCGCTTCAGGGATGAGCAGTTCTTC
>TRBJ2-7|NA|TRBV27|NA
CASSYQGLAYEQYF
TGTGCCAGCAGTTACCAGGGTCTCGCCTACGAGCAGTACTTC
>TRBJ2-1|few|TRBV6-2/TRBV6-3|TRBD1
CASSIDRGSEQFF
TGTGCCAGCAGCATCGACAGGGGGTCTGAGCAGTTCTTC
>TRBJ1-1|many|TRBV6-1|TRBD1
CASSETGGAGTEAFF
TGTGCCAGCAGTGAGACAGGGGGCGCGGGGACTGAAGCTTTCTTT
>TRBJ2-5|few|TRBV9|NA
CASSVELSRTQYF
TGTGCCAGCAGCGTAGAGCTCTCAAGGACCCAGTACTTC
>TRBJ2-5|NA|TRBV9|NA
CASSVAARAGYQETQYF
TGTGCCAGCAGCGTAGCTGCCCGGGCAGGGTACCAAGAGACCCAGTACTTC
>TRBJ1-2|many|TRBV6-2/TRBV6-3|NA
CASSRTVRDYGYTF
TGTGCCAGCAGTCGGACAGTCCGCGACTATGGCTACACCTTC
>TRBJ2-3|many|TRBV20-1|NA
CSALPGLSTDTQYF
TGCAGTGCTTTACCGGGACTCTCCACAGATACGCAGTATTTT